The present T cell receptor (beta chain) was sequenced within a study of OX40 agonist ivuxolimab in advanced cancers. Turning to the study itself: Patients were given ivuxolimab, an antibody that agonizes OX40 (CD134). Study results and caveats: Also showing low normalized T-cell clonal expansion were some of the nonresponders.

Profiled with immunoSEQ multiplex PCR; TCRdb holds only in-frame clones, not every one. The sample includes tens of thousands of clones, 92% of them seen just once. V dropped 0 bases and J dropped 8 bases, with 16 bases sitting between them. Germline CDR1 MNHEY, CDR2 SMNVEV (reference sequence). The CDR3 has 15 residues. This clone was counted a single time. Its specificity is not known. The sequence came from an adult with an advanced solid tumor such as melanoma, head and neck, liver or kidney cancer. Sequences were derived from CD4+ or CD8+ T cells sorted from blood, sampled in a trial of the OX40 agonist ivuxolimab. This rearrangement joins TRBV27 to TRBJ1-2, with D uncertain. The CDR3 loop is CASSLSGGIIEGYTF. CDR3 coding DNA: TGTGCCAGCAGTTTATCGGGAGGGATCATAGAAGGCTACACCTTC.